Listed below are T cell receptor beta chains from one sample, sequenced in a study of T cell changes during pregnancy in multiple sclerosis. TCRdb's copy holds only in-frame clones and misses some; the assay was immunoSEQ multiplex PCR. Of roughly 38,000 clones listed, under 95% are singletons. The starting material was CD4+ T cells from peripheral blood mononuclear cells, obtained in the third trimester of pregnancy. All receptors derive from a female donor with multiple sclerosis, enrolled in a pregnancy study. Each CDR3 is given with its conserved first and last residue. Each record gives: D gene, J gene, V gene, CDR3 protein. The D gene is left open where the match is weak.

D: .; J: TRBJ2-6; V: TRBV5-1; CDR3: CASSYGASSGANVLTF
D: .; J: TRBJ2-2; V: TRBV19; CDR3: CASSISRRGRTGELFF
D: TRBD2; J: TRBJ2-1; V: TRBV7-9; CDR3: CASSPPAGGTHEQFF
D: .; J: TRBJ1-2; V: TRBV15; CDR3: CATSRETEAGYTF
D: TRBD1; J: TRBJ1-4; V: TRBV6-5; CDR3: CASSYSGTGIGEKLFF
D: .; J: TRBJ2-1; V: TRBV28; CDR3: CASSSYLPEVEQFF
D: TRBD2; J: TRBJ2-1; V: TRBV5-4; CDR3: CASSLSGSGGAYEQFF
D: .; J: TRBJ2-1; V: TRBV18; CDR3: CASAPGSGYNEQFF
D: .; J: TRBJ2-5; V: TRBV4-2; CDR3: CASSQRVGPGEETQYF
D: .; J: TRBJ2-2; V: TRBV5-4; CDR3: CASSLIPGGGKVTGELFF
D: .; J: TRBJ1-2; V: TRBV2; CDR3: CASGSMNYGYTF
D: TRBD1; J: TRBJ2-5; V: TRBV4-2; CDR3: CASSQTLGQGETQYF
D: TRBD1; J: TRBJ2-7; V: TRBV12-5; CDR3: CASRQGTSYEQYF
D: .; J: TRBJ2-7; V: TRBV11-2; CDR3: CASSLTISGSYEQYF
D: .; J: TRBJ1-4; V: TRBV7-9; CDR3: CASSPWRAGNEKLFF
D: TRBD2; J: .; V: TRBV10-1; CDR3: CASSGGRAYEQYF
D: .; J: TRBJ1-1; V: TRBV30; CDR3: CAWSTDREAFF
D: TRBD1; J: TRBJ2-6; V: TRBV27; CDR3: CASSLTGPDSGANVLTF
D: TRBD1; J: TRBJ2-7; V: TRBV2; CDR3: CASRIKGAEQYF
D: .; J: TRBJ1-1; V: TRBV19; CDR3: CASSPGILRMMNTEAFF
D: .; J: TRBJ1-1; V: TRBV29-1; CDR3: CSADLTGIGTEAFF
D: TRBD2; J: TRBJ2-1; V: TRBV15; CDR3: CATSSLTSGGINEQFF
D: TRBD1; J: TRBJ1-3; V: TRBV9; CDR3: CASSVGQGAYSGNTIYF
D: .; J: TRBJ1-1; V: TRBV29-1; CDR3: CSVDAGPTEAFF
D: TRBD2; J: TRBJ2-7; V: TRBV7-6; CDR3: CASSPIGGGGGSSYEQYF
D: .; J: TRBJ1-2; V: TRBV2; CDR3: CASSEGSNYGYTF
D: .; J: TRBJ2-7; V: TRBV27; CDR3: CASSLDSPRIQQQYF
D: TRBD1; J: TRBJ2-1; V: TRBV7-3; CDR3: CASSLRSPGTGGNEQFF
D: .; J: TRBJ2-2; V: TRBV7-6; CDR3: CASSIQGNTGELFF
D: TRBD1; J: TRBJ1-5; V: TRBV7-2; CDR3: CASSLTGGNQPQHF
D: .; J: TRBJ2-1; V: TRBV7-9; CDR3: CASSFSLLTRNEQFF
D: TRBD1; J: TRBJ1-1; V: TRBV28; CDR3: CASNPGGQGLVFF
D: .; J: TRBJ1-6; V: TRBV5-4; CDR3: CASTTGGWSSPLHF
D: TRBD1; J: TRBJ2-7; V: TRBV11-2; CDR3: CASNGDRGREQYF
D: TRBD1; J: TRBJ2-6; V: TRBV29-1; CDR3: CSISGGSEYGANVLTF
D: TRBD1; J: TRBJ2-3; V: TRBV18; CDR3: CASSLDRGTDTQYF
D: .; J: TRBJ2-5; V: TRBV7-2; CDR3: CASSSGEQVPQETQYF
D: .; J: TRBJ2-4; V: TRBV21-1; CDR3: CASSNDAISDRSLAKNIQYF
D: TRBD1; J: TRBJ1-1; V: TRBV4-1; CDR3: CASRTGQGANTEAFF
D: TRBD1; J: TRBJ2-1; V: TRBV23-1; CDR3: CASSQAHRDRDYNEQFF
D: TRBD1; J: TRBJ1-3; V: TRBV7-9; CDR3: CASSLGGRDRAHTIYF
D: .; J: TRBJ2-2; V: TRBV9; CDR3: CASSATGTTNTGELFF
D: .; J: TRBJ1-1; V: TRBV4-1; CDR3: CASSQPDRPRSEAFF